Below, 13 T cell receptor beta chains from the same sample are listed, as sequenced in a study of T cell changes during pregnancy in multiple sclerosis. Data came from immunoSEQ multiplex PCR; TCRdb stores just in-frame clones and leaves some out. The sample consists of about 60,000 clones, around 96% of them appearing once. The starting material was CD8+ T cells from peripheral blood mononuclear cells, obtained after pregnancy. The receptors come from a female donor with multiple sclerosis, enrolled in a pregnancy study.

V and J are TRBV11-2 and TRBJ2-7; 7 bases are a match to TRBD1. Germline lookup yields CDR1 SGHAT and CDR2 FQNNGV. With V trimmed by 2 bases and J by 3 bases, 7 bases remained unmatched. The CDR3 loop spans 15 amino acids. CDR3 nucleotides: TGTGCCAGCAGCTTACGAGACAGGGTTAACTACGAGCAGTACTTC. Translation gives CASSLRDRVNYEQYF.

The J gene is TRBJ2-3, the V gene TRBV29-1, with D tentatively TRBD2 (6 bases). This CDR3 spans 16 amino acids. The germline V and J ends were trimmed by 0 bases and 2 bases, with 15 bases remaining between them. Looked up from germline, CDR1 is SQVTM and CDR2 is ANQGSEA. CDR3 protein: CSVEDLGGVITDTQYF. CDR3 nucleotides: TGCAGCGTTGAAGATTTGGGGGGAGTCATCACAGATACGCAGTATTTT.

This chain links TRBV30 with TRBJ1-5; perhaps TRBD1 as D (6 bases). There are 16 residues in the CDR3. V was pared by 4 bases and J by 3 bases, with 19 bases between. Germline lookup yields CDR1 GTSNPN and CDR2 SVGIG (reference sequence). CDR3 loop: CAWTNRPDSHNQPQHF. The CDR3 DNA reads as TGTGCCTGGACCAATCGACCGGACAGCCACAATCAGCCCCAGCATTTT.

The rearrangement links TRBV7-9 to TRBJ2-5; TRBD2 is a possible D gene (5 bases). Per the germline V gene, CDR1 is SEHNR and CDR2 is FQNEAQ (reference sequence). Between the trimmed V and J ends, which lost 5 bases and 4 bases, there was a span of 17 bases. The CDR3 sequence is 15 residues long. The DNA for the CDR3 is TGTGCCAGCAGCCTCCCGAGGGAGAACGGAGAGACCCAGTACTTC. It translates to CASSLPRENGETQYF.

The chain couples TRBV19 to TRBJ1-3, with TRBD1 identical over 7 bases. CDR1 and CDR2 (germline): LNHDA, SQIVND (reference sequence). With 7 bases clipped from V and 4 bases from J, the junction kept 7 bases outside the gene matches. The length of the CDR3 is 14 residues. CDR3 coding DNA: TGTGCCAGTACCGACAGGGTTGCCGGAAACACCATATATTTT. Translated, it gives CASTDRVAGNTIYF. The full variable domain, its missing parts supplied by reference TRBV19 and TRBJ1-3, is DGGITQSPKYLFRKEGQNVTLSCEQNLNHDAMYWYRQDPGQGLRLIYYSQIVNDFQKGDIAEGYSVSREKKESFPLTVTSAQKNPTAFYLCASTDRVAGNTIYFGEGSWLTVV.

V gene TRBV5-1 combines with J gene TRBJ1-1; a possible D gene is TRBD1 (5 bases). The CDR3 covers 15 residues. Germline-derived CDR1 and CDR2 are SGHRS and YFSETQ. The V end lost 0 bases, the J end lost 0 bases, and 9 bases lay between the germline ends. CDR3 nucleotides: TGCGCCAGCAGCTTGGAGGAGGGGATGAACACTGAAGCTTTCTTT. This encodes CASSLEEGMNTEAFF.

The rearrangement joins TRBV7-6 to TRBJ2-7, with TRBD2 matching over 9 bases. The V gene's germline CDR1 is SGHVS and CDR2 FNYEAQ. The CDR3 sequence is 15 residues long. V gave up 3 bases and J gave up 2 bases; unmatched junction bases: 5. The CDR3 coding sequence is TGTGCCAGCAGCTTCGGGCGCGGGAGGGCCTACGAGCAGTACTTC. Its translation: CASSFGRGRAYEQYF. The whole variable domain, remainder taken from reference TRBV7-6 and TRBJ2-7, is GAGVSQSPRYKVTKRGQDVALRCDPISGHVSLYWYRQALGQGPEFLTYFNYEAQQDKSGLPNDRFSAERPEGSISTLTIQRTEQRDSAMYRCASSFGRGRAYEQYFGPGTRLTVT.

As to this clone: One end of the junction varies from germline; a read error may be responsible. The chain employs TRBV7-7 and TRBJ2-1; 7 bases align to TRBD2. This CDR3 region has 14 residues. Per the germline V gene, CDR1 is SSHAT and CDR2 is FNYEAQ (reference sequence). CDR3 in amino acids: CASSLGGSVDEQFF. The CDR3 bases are TGTGCTAGCAGCTTGGGCGGGAGTGTCGATGAGCAGTTCTTC.

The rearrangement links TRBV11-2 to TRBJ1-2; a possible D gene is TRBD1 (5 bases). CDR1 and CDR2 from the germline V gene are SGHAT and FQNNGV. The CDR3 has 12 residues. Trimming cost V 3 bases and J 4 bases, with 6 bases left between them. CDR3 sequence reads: CASSLGGYGYTF. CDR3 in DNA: TGTGCCAGCAGCTTGGGGGGCTATGGCTACACCTTC.

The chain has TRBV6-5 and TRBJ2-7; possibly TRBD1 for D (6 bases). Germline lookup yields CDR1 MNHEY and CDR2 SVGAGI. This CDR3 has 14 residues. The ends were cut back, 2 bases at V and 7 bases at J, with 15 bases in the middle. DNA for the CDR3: TGTGCCAGCAGTTACGGCCAGGGGCTATGGGAGCAGTACTTC. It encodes CASSYGQGLWEQYF.

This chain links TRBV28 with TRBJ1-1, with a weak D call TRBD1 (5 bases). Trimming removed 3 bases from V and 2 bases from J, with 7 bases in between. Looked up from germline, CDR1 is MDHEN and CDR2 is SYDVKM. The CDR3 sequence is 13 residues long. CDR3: CASSLGGNTEAFF. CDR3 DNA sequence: TGTGCCAGCAGTTTGGGGGGTAACACTGAAGCTTTCTTT. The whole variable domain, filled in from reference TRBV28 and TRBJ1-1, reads DVKVTQSSRYLVKRTGEKVFLECVQDMDHENMFWYRQDPGLGLRLIYFSYDVKMKEKGDIPEGYSVSREKKERFSLILESASTNQTSMYLCASSLGGNTEAFFGQGTRLTVV.

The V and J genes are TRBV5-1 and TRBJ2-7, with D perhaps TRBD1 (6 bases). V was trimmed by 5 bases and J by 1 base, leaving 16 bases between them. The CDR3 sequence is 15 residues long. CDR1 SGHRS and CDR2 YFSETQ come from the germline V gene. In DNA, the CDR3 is TGCGCCAGCAGTTTTACAGGGATCTCTTCCTACGAGCAGTACTTC. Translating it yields CASSFTGISSYEQYF.

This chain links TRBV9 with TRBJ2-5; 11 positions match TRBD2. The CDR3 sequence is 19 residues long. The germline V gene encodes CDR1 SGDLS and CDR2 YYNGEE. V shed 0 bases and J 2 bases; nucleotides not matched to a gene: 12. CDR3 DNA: TGTGCCAGCAGCGTAGTGCTACTAGCGGGAGCACCGAATCAAGAGACCCAGTACTTC. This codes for CASSVVLLAGAPNQETQYF.